One and the same sample provided the 2 T cell receptor beta chains below, sequenced in a study of T cells in Graves' hyperthyroidism and ophthalmopathy. TCR beta CDR3 regions were amplified from RNA transcripts. The HTBI primer set drove a first-round RT-PCR of the TCR CDR3. Using its own MiXCR run on the multiplex PCR reads, TCRdb lists one record per CDR3 protein. The sample yields fewer than 110,000 distinct CDR3 sequences, around 50% seen once. The sample taken for sequencing was blood. These receptors were collected from a man between 35 and 55 years old with Graves' hyperthyroidism.

This clonotype was observed at least ten times. The CDR3 region has the DNA TGTGCCACCTCCGGCAGCAGGGACACCGGGGAGCTGTTTTTT. This encodes CATSGSRDTGELFF. This chain connects TRBV2 to TRBJ2-2; weak D call: TRBD1 (5 bases). The CDR3 runs 14 residues. Germline CDR1 is SNHLY and CDR2 is FYNNEI. V was cut by 10 bases and J by 3 bases, with 15 bases left in between.

The table lists this clonotype with many counts. The chain recombines TRBV7-9 with TRBJ2-5, with a weak D call TRBD1 (5 bases). Trimming pared 1 base from V and 3 bases from J, leaving 15 bases between. The length of the CDR3 is 16 residues. Germline-derived CDR1 and CDR2 are SEHNR and FQNEAQ (reference sequence). The CDR3, as DNA: TGTGCCAGCAGCTTAGGTCTGGGTGAAGGGGAAGAGACCCAGTACTTC. This gives the protein CASSLGLGEGEETQYF.